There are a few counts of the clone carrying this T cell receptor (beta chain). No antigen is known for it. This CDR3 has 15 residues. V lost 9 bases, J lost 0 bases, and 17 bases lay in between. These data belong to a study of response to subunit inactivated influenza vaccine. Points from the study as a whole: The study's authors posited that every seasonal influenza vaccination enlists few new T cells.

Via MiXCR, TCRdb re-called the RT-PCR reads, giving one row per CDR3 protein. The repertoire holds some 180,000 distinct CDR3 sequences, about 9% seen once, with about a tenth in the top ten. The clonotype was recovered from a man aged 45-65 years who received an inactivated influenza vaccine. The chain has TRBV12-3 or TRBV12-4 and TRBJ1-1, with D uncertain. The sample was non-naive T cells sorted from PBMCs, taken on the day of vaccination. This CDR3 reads CASPVWAGLNTEAFF. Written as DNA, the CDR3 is TGTGCCAGTCCAGTTTGGGCCGGTTTGAACACTGAAGCTTTCTTT.